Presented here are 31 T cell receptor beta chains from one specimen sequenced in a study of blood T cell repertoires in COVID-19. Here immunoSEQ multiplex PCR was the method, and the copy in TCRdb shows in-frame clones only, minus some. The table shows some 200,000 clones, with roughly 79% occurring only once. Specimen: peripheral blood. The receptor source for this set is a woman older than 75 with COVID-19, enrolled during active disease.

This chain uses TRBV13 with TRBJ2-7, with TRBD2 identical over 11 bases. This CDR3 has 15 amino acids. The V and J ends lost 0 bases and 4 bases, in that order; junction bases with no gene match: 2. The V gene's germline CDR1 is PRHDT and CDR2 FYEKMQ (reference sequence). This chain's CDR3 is CASSLGLAGVYEQYF. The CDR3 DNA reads TGTGCCAGCAGCTTAGGACTAGCGGGGGTATACGAGCAGTACTTC.

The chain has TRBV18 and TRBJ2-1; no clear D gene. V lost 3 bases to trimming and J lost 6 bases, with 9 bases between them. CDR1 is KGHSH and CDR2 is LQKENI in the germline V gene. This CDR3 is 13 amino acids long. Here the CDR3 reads CASSPSISNEQFF. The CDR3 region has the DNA TGTGCCAGCTCACCCTCTATCTCCAATGAGCAGTTCTTC.

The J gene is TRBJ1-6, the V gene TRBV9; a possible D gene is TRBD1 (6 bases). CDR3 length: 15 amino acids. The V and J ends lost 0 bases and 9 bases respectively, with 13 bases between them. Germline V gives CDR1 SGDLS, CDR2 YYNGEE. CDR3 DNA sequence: TGTGCCAGCAGCGTAGACGGCAGGGGAAGTTCACCCCTCCACTTT. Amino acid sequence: CASSVDGRGSSPLHF.

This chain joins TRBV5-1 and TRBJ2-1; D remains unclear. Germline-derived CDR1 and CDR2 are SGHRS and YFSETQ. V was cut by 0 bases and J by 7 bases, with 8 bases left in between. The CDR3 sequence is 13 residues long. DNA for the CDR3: TGCGCCAGCAGCTTGGGTCCGGGTAATGAGCAGTTCTTC. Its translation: CASSLGPGNEQFF.

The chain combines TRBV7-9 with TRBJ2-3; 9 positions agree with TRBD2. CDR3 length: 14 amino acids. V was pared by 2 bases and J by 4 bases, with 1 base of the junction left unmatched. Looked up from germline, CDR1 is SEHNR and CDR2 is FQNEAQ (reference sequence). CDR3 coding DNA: TGTGCCAGCAGCTTATTAGCGGGAGCAGATACGCAGTATTTT. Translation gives CASSLLAGADTQYF.

CDR3 sequence reads: CASRPGLAGNEQFF. The CDR3 DNA is TGTGCCAGCAGACCGGGACTAGCGGGAAATGAGCAGTTCTTC. J is TRBJ2-1 and V is TRBV6-5, with 13 positions matching TRBD2. The CDR3 has 14 residues. Germline CDR1 MNHEY, CDR2 SVGAGI. J was trimmed by 7 bases and V by 6 bases; bases with no gene match: 3.

The CDR3 sequence is CASTRTSGGPSTGELFF. In DNA form, the CDR3 reads TGTGCCAGCACCCGGACTAGCGGGGGGCCCTCCACCGGGGAGCTGTTTTTT. V gene TRBV3-1 (or the pseudogene TRBV3-2) combines with J gene TRBJ2-2; 14 positions agree with TRBD2. The V gene end was trimmed by 7 bases and the J gene end by 4 bases; junction bases not matched to a gene: 8. CDR3 length: 17 residues. Per the germline V gene, CDR1 is LGHDT and CDR2 is YNNKEL (reference sequence).

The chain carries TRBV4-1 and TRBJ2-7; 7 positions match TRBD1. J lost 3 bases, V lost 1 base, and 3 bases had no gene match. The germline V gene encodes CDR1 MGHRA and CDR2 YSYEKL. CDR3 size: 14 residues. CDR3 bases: TGCGCCAGCAGCCAAGGACAGGGACACTACGAGCAGTACTTC. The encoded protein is CASSQGQGHYEQYF.

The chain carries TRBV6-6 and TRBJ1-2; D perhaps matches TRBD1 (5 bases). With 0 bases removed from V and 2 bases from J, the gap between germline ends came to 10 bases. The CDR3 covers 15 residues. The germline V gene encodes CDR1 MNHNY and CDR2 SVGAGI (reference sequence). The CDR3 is CASSYSGLANYGYTF. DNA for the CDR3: TGTGCCAGCAGTTACTCGGGGCTGGCAAACTATGGCTACACCTTC.

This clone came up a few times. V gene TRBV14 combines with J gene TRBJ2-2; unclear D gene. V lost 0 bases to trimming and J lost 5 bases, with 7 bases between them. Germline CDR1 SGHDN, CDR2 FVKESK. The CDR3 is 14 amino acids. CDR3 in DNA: TGTGCCAGCAGCCAAGACTACGGGACCGGGGAGCTGTTTTTT. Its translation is CASSQDYGTGELFF.

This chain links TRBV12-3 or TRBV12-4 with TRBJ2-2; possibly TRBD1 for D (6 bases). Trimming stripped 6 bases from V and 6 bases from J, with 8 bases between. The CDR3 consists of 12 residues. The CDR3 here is CASRGQPGELFF. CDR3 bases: TGTGCCAGCAGGGGACAACCCGGGGAGCTGTTTTTT.

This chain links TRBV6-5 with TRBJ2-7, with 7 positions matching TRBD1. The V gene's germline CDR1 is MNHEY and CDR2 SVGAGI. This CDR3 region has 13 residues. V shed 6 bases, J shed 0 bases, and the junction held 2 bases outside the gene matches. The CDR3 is CASRGQDSYEQYF. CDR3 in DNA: TGTGCCAGCAGAGGACAGGACTCCTACGAGCAGTACTTC.

CDR3 amino acids: CASSPGTGRITDTQYF. DNA of the CDR3: TGCGCCAGCAGCCCCGGGACAGGCCGAATCACAGATACGCAGTATTTT. The genes are TRBV4-3 and TRBJ2-3, with 8 bases identical to TRBD1. Germline V gene lookup returns CDR1 LGHNA and CDR2 YSLEER. This CDR3 spans 16 amino acids. Unmatched junction bases numbered 8, after V lost 4 bases and J lost 2 bases.

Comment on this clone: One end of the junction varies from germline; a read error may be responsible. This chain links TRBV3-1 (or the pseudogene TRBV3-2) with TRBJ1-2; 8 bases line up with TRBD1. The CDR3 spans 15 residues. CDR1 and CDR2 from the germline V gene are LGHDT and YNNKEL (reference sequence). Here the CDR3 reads CASRQGQGLGDGYTF. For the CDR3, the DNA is TGTGCCAGCAGACAAGGACAGGGTCTAGGAGACGGCTACACCTTC.

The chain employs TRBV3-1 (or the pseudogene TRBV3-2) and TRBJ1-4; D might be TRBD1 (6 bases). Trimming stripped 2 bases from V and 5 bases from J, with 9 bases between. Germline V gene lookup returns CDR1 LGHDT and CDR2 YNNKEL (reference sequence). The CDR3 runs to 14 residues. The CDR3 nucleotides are TGTGCCAGCAGCCAACCCGGACAGAATGAAAAACTGTTTTTT. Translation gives CASSQPGQNEKLFF.

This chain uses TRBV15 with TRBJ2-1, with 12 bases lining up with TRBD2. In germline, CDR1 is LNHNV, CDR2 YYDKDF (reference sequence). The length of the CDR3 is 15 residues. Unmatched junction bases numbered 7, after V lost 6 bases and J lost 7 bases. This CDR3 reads CATRGGLAGNNEQFF. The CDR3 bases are TGTGCCACCAGGGGAGGACTAGCGGGAAATAATGAGCAGTTCTTC.

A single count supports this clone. The CDR3, as DNA: TGTGCCACCAGTGATTCGGACAGTAGAGGCACTGAAGCTTTCTTT. It translates to CATSDSDSRGTEAFF. V gene TRBV24-1 combines with J gene TRBJ1-1; D might be TRBD1 (6 bases). The CDR3 runs to 15 residues. Trimming stripped 2 bases from V and 4 bases from J, with 13 bases between. Germline V gives CDR1 KGHDR, CDR2 SFDVKD.

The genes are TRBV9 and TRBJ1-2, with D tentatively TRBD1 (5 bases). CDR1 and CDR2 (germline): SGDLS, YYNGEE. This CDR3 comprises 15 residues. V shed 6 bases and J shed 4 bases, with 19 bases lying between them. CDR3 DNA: TGTGCCAGCACCTACGCGGGGGAGGGAAGCTATGGCTACACCTTC. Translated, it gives CASTYAGEGSYGYTF. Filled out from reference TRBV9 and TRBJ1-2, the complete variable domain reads DSGVTQTPKHLITATGQRVTLRCSPRSGDLSVYWYQQSLDQGLQFLIQYYNGEERAKGNILERFSAQQFPDLHSELNLSSLELGDSALYFCASTYAGEGSYGYTFGSGTRLTVV.

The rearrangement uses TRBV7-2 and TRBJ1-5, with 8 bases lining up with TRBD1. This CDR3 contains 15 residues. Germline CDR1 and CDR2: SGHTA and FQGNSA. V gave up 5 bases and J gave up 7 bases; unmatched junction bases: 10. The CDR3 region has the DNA TGTGCCAGCAGCGTTACCGCAGGGGGCGGGCAGCCCCAGCATTTT. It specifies CASSVTAGGGQPQHF. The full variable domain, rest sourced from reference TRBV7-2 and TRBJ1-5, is GAGVSQSPSNKVTEKGKDVELRCDPISGHTALYWYRQSLGQGLEFLIYFQGNSAPDKSGLPSDRFSAERTGGSVSTLTIQRTQQEDSAVYLCASSVTAGGGQPQHFGDGTRLSIL.

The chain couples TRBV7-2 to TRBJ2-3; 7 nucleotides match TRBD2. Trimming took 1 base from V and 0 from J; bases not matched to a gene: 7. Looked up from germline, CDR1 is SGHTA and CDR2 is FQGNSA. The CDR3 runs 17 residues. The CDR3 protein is CASSLELGEGSTDTQYF. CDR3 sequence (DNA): TGTGCCAGCAGCTTAGAGCTGGGGGAGGGTAGCACAGATACGCAGTATTTT.

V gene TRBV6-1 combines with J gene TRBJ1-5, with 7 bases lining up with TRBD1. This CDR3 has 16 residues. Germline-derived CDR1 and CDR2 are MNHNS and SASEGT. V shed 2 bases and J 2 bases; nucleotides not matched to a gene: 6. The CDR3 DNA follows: TGTGCCAGCAGTGAACGGGACAGATTGGGCAATCAGCCCCAGCATTTT. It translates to CASSERDRLGNQPQHF.

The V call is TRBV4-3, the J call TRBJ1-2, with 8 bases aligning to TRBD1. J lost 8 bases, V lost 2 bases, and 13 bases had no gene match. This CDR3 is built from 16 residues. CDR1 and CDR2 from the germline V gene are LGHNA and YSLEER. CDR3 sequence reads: CASSQTNPGQASGYTF. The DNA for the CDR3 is TGCGCCAGCAGCCAAACTAATCCGGGACAGGCAAGCGGCTACACCTTC.

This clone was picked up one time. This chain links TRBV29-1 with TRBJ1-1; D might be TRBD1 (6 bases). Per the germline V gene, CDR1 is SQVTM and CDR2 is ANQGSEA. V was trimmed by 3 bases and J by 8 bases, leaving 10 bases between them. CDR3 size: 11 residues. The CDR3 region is CSVEGGQEAFF. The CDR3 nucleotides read TGCAGCGTTGAGGGGGGGCAGGAAGCTTTCTTT.

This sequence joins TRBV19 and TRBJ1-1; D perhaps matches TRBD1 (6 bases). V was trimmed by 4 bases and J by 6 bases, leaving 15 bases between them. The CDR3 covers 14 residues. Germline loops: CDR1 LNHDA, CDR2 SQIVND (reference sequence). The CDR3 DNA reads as TGTGCCAGTAGTACCCTAGGGGGGGCGGCTGAAGCTTTCTTT. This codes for CASSTLGGAAEAFF.

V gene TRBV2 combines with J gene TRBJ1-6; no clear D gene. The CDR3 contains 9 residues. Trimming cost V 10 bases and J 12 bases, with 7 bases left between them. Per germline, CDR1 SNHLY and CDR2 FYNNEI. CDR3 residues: CATGLPLHF. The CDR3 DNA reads TGTGCCACCGGACTACCCCTCCACTTT.

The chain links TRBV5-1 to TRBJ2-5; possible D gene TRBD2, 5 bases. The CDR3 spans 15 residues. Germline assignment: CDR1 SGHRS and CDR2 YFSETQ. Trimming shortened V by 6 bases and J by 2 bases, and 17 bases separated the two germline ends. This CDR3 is CASTPRGLIQETQYF. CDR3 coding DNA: TGCGCCAGCACCCCCCGAGGGCTCATACAAGAGACCCAGTACTTC.

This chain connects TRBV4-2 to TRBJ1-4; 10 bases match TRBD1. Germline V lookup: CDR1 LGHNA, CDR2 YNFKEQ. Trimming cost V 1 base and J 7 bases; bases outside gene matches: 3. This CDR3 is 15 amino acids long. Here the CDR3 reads CASSQAGTGVEKLFF. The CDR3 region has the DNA TGTGCCAGCAGCCAAGCCGGGACAGGGGTTGAAAAACTGTTTTTT.

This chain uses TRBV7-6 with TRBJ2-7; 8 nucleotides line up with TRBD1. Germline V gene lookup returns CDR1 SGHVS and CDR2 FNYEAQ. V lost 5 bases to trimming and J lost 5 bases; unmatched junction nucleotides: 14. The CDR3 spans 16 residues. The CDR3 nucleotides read TGTGCCAGCAGCCATCGCGTTGGACAGGGAGGTAACGAGCAGTACTTC. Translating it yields CASSHRVGQGGNEQYF.

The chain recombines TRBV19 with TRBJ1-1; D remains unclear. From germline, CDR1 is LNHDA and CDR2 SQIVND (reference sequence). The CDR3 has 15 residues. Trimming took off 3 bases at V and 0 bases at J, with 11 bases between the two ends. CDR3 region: CASSIRRGLNTEAFF. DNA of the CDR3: TGTGCCAGTAGTATTCGAAGAGGGTTGAACACTGAAGCTTTCTTT.

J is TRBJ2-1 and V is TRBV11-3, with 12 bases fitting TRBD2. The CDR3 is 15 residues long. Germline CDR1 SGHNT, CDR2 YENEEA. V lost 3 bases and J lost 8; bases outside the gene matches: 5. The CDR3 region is CASSFSSGRAYEQFF. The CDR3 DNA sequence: TGTGCCAGCAGCTTCTCTAGCGGGAGGGCCTATGAGCAGTTCTTC.

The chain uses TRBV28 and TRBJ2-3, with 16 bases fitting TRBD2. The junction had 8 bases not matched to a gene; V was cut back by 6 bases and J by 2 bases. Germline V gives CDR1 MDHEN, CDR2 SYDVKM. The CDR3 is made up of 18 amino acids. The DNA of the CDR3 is TGTGCCAGCAGCCGGGGACTAGCGGGAGGGCGGTACACAGATACGCAGTATTTT. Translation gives CASSRGLAGGRYTDTQYF. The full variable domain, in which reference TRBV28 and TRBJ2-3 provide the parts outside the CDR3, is DVKVTQSSRYLVKRTGEKVFLECVQDMDHENMFWYRQDPGLGLRLIYFSYDVKMKEKGDIPEGYSVSREKKERFSLILESASTNQTSMYLCASSRGLAGGRYTDTQYFGPGTRLTVL.